What follows are 4 T cell receptor beta chains derived from one specimen sequenced in a study of blood T cell repertoires in COVID-19. The method was immunoSEQ multiplex PCR; TCRdb's version includes in-frame clones alone and lacks a portion of them. The sample has 200,000 to 300,000 clones; 65% to 85% are singletons. The sequencing input was peripheral blood. The source of these receptors is a woman of 80 years or more with acute or convalescent COVID-19.

This rearrangement joins TRBV2 to TRBJ2-7, with D maybe TRBD2 (5 bases). With 1 base removed from V and 2 bases from J, the gap between germline ends came to 9 bases. The germline gives CDR1 SNHLY, CDR2 FYNNEI. This CDR3 has 14 amino acids. The DNA of the CDR3 is TGTGCCAGCAGTGAAGGGACTGGCCCCTACGAGCAGTACTTC. It yields the protein CASSEGTGPYEQYF.

The genes are TRBV28 and TRBJ1-2; D is undetermined. Germline loops: CDR1 MDHEN, CDR2 SYDVKM. With 8 bases removed from V and 3 bases from J, the gap between germline ends came to 4 bases. The CDR3 totals 10 residues. CDR3 sequence: CASGDYGYTF. CDR3 nucleotides: TGTGCCAGCGGAGACTATGGCTACACCTTC.

V usage is TRBV5-1 and J usage is TRBJ2-1; TRBD1 matches at 7 bases. CDR1 is SGHRS, CDR2 YFSETQ, per germline. J lost 7 bases, V lost 4 bases, and 20 bases had no gene match. This CDR3 is 18 amino acids long. For the CDR3, the DNA is TGCGCCAGCAGCCCCAGGGGTGCCCAATCCGGGACAGATAATGAGCAGTTCTTC. Translation gives CASSPRGAQSGTDNEQFF. Full variable domain (rest looked up from reference TRBV5-1 and TRBJ2-1): KAGVTQTPRYLIKTRGQQVTLSCSPISGHRSVSWYQQTPGQGLQFLFEYFSETQRNKGNFPGRFSGRQFSNSRSEMNVSTLELGDSALYLCASSPRGAQSGTDNEQFFGPGTRLTVL.

The chain uses TRBV5-6 and TRBJ2-3; 7 bases line up with TRBD2. CDR3 size: 15 residues. Germline-derived CDR1 and CDR2 are SGHDT and YYEEEE. Losses at the gene ends were 4 bases for V and 0 bases for J; bases not matched to a gene: 5. CDR3 amino acids: CASSPGLVSTDTQYF. CDR3 sequence (DNA): TGTGCCAGCAGCCCCGGACTAGTTAGCACAGATACGCAGTATTTT.